Shown below are 31 T cell receptor beta chains from a single sample sequenced in a study of cytomegalovirus exposure and HLA in healthy donors. Use of 60 Vbeta and 13 Jbeta primers characterized the PCR. Here immunoSEQ multiplex PCR was the method, and the copy in TCRdb shows in-frame clones only, minus some. The sample has over 100,000 clones; around three quarters are singletons. The sequenced sample consisted of PBMCs. The receptors originated from a male donor in good health and CMV-seropositive.

This sequence joins TRBV5-1 and TRBJ2-3; TRBD2 matches 8 bases. The V gene's germline CDR1 is SGHRS and CDR2 YFSETQ. The CDR3 extends over 16 amino acids. V lost 0 bases to trimming and J lost 2 bases; unmatched junction nucleotides: 5. CDR3 coding DNA: TGCGCCAGCAGCTTGGAAAGCGGGAGAGACACAGATACGCAGTATTTT. Protein sequence: CASSLESGRDTDTQYF.

The genes are TRBV6-4 and TRBJ2-2, with TRBD2 matching 11 bases. The germline V gene has CDR1 MRHNA and CDR2 SNTAGT. V trimming: 8 bases; J trimming: 4 bases; junction bases outside the gene matches: 6. This CDR3 spans 15 amino acids. The CDR3: CASSETSGATGELFF. The CDR3 DNA is TGTGCCAGCTCCGAGACTAGCGGGGCCACCGGGGAGCTGTTTTTT.

The chain carries TRBV5-1 and TRBJ1-3; TRBD1 might be the D (6 bases). The CDR3 runs to 14 residues. The germline V and J ends were trimmed by 4 bases and 0 bases, with 8 bases remaining between them. Per germline, CDR1 SGHRS and CDR2 YFSETQ. The CDR3 here is CASSRDNSGNTIYF. DNA for the CDR3: TGCGCCAGCAGCCGGGACAACTCTGGAAACACCATATATTTT.

The V and J genes are TRBV29-1 and TRBJ1-2, with D possibly being TRBD1 (6 bases). This CDR3 is built from 14 residues. Trimming pared 4 bases from V and 4 bases from J, leaving 16 bases between. Looked up from germline, CDR1 is SQVTM and CDR2 is ANQGSEA. The CDR3 protein is CSVVTPGGGYGYTF. CDR3 coding DNA: TGCAGCGTTGTCACCCCGGGGGGCGGCTATGGCTACACCTTC.

This clone was picked up one time. This rearrangement joins TRBV7-9 to TRBJ2-1, with D possibly TRBD1 on 6 matching bases. The V and J ends lost 3 bases and 10 bases respectively, with 7 bases between them. The CDR3 runs 11 residues. Per the germline V gene, CDR1 is SEHNR and CDR2 is FQNEAQ (reference sequence). The DNA of the CDR3 is TGTGCCAGCAGCTTGGGGACAGAGCAGTTCTTC. Translated, it gives CASSLGTEQFF.

The chain carries TRBV30 and TRBJ2-1; tentatively, D is TRBD2 (6 bases). Germline V gene lookup returns CDR1 GTSNPN and CDR2 SVGIG (reference sequence). Trimming took 3 bases from V and 0 from J, leaving 15 bases between them. This CDR3 spans 16 amino acids. The CDR3 loop reads CAWRLTGGTSYNEQFF. In nucleotides, the CDR3 is TGTGCCTGGAGGCTGACTGGGGGGACCTCCTACAATGAGCAGTTCTTC.

This chain joins TRBV15 and TRBJ2-5; D is perhaps TRBD2 (5 bases). From germline, CDR1 is LNHNV and CDR2 YYDKDF (reference sequence). Trimming took 0 bases from V and 3 from J, leaving 11 bases between them. The CDR3 covers 15 residues. In DNA, the CDR3 is TGTGCCACCAGCAGAGATTATGAGGGTGAAGAGACCCAGTACTTC. Its protein is CATSRDYEGEETQYF.

V is TRBV11-1 and J is TRBJ2-2; 13 bases map to TRBD2. V lost 5 bases to trimming and J lost 5 bases; unmatched junction nucleotides: 2. Germline V CDR1 and CDR2: SGHAT, FQDESV (reference sequence). The CDR3 consists of 15 residues. The CDR3: CASSRTSGSTGELFF. In DNA form, the CDR3 reads TGTGCCAGCAGCCGGACTAGCGGGAGTACCGGGGAGCTGTTTTTT.

The V and J genes are TRBV6-4 and TRBJ2-3, with D perhaps TRBD2 (6 bases). CDR3 length: 14 amino acids. Germline V gives CDR1 MRHNA, CDR2 SNTAGT. V lost 4 bases and J 1 base, leaving 9 bases between the germline ends. The CDR3 loop reads CASSVLAGTDTQYF. CDR3 DNA sequence: TGTGCCAGCAGTGTATTAGCGGGCACAGATACGCAGTATTTT.

The V call is TRBV5-1, the J call TRBJ2-5; 13 nucleotides line up with TRBD2. In germline, CDR1 is SGHRS, CDR2 YFSETQ. J lost 4 bases, V lost 4 bases, and 4 bases had no gene match. The CDR3 is 15 amino acids. The CDR3 sequence is CASSPRTSGGETQYF. Written as DNA, the CDR3 is TGCGCCAGCAGCCCCCGGACTAGCGGGGGAGAGACCCAGTACTTC.

The rearrangement joins TRBV29-1 to TRBJ1-2, with a weak D call TRBD1 (5 bases). CDR3 length: 11 residues. Germline V lookup: CDR1 SQVTM, CDR2 ANQGSEA. V was clipped by 4 bases and J by 8 bases, with 11 bases between them. The CDR3 region is CSVVVTGGYTF. The CDR3 DNA reads TGCAGCGTTGTCGTAACAGGAGGCTACACCTTC.

V and J are TRBV19 and TRBJ1-5, with 8 bases matching TRBD1. The CDR3 has 15 amino acids. Germline CDR1 reads LNHDA; CDR2 reads SQIVND (reference sequence). V was pared by 0 bases and J by 5 bases, with 3 bases of the junction left unmatched. The CDR3 loop is CASSIDRGQDQPQHF. The CDR3 nucleotides read TGTGCCAGTAGTATAGACAGGGGGCAAGATCAGCCCCAGCATTTT. The full variable domain, rest sourced from reference TRBV19 and TRBJ1-5, is DGGITQSPKYLFRKEGQNVTLSCEQNLNHDAMYWYRQDPGQGLRLIYYSQIVNDFQKGDIAEGYSVSREKKESFPLTVTSAQKNPTAFYLCASSIDRGQDQPQHFGDGTRLSIL.

The CDR3 sequence: CASSLYRSGEQYF. The CDR3 DNA sequence: TGTGCCAGCAGTTTATACAGGAGTGGCGAGCAGTACTTC. This chain uses TRBV13 with TRBJ2-7; weak D call: TRBD1 (5 bases). Between the trimmed V and J ends, which lost 6 bases and 6 bases, there was a span of 15 bases. Germline V lookup: CDR1 PRHDT, CDR2 FYEKMQ (reference sequence). The CDR3 loop spans 13 amino acids.

This chain links TRBV30 with TRBJ2-3, with 15 bases matching TRBD2. Germline V gene lookup returns CDR1 GTSNPN and CDR2 SVGIG (reference sequence). The V and J ends lost 0 bases and 3 bases, in that order; junction bases with no gene match: 7. CDR3 size: 18 residues. The CDR3 loop is CAWSVSRTSGGGTDTQYF. The CDR3 bases are TGTGCCTGGAGTGTATCACGGACTAGCGGGGGGGGTACAGATACGCAGTATTTT.

The chain uses TRBV27 and TRBJ2-3; tentatively, D is TRBD2 (6 bases). Per the germline V gene, CDR1 is MNHEY and CDR2 is SMNVEV (reference sequence). Trimming shortened V by 4 bases and J by 0 bases, and 20 bases separated the two germline ends. The CDR3 loop spans 18 amino acids. The CDR3 loop reads CASSSHPIAAVSTDTQYF. The CDR3 region has the DNA TGTGCCAGCAGTTCCCATCCTATAGCGGCAGTAAGCACAGATACGCAGTATTTT.

This clone was seen only a few times. The CDR3 loop is CASSIQTVYNEQFF. The CDR3 DNA reads TGTGCCAGCAGCATCCAGACAGTCTACAATGAGCAGTTCTTC. The rearrangement joins TRBV5-4 to TRBJ2-1; perhaps TRBD1 as D (5 bases). The V gene's germline CDR1 is SGHNT and CDR2 YYREEE (reference sequence). With 4 bases removed from V and 3 bases from J, the gap between germline ends came to 11 bases. The CDR3 consists of 14 residues.

The chain uses TRBV5-1 and TRBJ2-7, with D maybe TRBD2 (7 bases). The V gene's germline CDR1 is SGHRS and CDR2 YFSETQ. The CDR3 is made up of 15 amino acids. The germline V and J ends were trimmed by 2 bases and 0 bases, with 12 bases remaining between them. The CDR3 DNA reads as TGCGCCAGCAGCTTCACGGCGGGGGCCTCCTACGAGCAGTACTTC. Translating gives CASSFTAGASYEQYF.

The chain employs TRBV18 and TRBJ1-1, with D hard to call. CDR1 and CDR2 from the germline V gene are KGHSH and LQKENI. V lost 2 bases and J lost 5, with 15 bases in between. The CDR3 loop spans 15 amino acids. CDR3 in DNA: TGTGCCAGCTCACCATTAGCCTGGGGAGTTACTGAAGCTTTCTTT. This codes for CASSPLAWGVTEAFF.

The chain employs TRBV5-1 and TRBJ2-5, with 9 positions matching TRBD2. There are 15 residues in the CDR3. Germline V lookup: CDR1 SGHRS, CDR2 YFSETQ. V shed 1 base and J 5 bases; nucleotides not matched to a gene: 6. The CDR3 coding sequence is TGCGCCAGCAGCTTGATTGGCGGGGGGGCGGAGACCCAGTACTTC. Its protein is CASSLIGGGAETQYF.

Note on this clone: A junction end diverges from the germline sequence, so it may reflect a read error. This sequence joins TRBV5-1 and TRBJ1-2, with TRBD1 identical over 12 bases. Germline V gives CDR1 SGHRS, CDR2 YFSETQ. CDR3 length: 13 residues. The CDR3 nucleotides are TGCGCCAGCAGCTTGGTTGGGGGACAGGGGGCTGCCTTC. Translated: CASSLVGGQGAAF.

The chain is built from TRBV29-1 and TRBJ1-2, with a weak D call TRBD1 (5 bases). Trimming stripped 1 base from V and 4 bases from J, with 16 bases between. Germline loops: CDR1 SQVTM, CDR2 ANQGSEA. This CDR3 is built from 15 residues. The CDR3 DNA reads TGCAGCGTTGAAGTTTGGGCAGGGTCAGGCTATGGCTACACCTTC. This sequence encodes CSVEVWAGSGYGYTF.

V is TRBV4-2 and J is TRBJ2-6, with D maybe TRBD1 (6 bases). CDR3 size: 18 residues. CDR1 LGHNA and CDR2 YNFKEQ come from the germline V gene. Trimming took off 3 bases at V and 0 bases at J, with 15 bases between the two ends. This CDR3 is CASSHGQQSSSGANVLTF. The CDR3 DNA sequence: TGTGCCAGCAGCCACGGACAGCAGTCATCCTCTGGGGCCAACGTCCTGACTTTC.

The chain employs TRBV11-2 and TRBJ2-7; D may be TRBD2 (6 bases). The CDR3 runs to 13 residues. CDR1 and CDR2 from the germline V gene are SGHAT and FQNNGV. Deletions cut 6 bases from V and 5 bases from J, with 14 bases between. The CDR3 coding sequence is TGTGCCAGCAGTGGCCTAGCGCTGAACGAGCAGTACTTC. Protein sequence: CASSGLALNEQYF.

The genes are TRBV9 and TRBJ2-3; 10 bases fit TRBD2. After removal of 2 bases from V and 4 bases from J, the junction contained 4 bases not matched to a gene. The CDR3 is 15 amino acids. Germline CDR1 reads SGDLS; CDR2 reads YYNGEE. The CDR3, as DNA: TGTGCCAGCAGCGTTACTAGCGGGGTAGCAGATACGCAGTATTTT. This encodes CASSVTSGVADTQYF.

The gene calls are TRBV28 and TRBJ2-1, with 12 bases aligning to TRBD2. Germline V gives CDR1 MDHEN, CDR2 SYDVKM. V shed 8 bases and J 8 bases; nucleotides not matched to a gene: 7. The CDR3 consists of 14 residues. CDR3 in DNA: TGTGCCAGCTCGGCTAGCGGGAGGGCCCATGAGCAGTTCTTC. This codes for CASSASGRAHEQFF.

V usage is TRBV6-5 and J usage is TRBJ1-5; no firm D call. The V and J ends lost 8 bases and 10 bases respectively, with 15 bases between them. This CDR3 is 12 amino acids long. Looked up from germline, CDR1 is MNHEY and CDR2 is SVGAGI. CDR3 nucleotide sequence: TGTGCCAGCGGGCAGGAAAGCTTTCCCCAGCATTTT. Translating it yields CASGQESFPQHF.

The chain carries TRBV30 and TRBJ1-4; maybe TRBD1 (5 bases). The CDR3 covers 13 residues. The V end lost 0 bases, the J end lost 8 bases, and 10 bases lay between the germline ends. Germline V lookup: CDR1 GTSNPN, CDR2 SVGIG (reference sequence). CDR3 sequence reads: CAWSVSRGEKLFF. The DNA of the CDR3 is TGTGCCTGGAGTGTTTCCCGGGGGGAAAAACTGTTTTTT. Supplemented by reference TRBV30 and TRBJ1-4, the full variable domain reads SQTIHQWPATLVQPVGSPLSLECTVEGTSNPNLYWYRQAAGRGLQLLFYSVGIGQISSEVPQNLSASRPQDRQFILSSKKLLLSDSGFYLCAWSVSRGEKLFFGSGTQLSVL.

The J gene is TRBJ2-6, the V gene TRBV28; D not resolved. The CDR3 is 15 residues long. The V gene's germline CDR1 is MDHEN and CDR2 SYDVKM. Trimming took off 6 bases at V and 0 bases at J, with 9 bases between the two ends. CDR3 region: CASSSRPSGANVLTF. CDR3 coding DNA: TGTGCCAGCAGCTCCCGTCCCTCTGGGGCCAACGTCCTGACTTTC.

The chain carries TRBV28 and TRBJ1-2; D is unclear. Germline CDR1 MDHEN, CDR2 SYDVKM. The CDR3 covers 12 residues. The V end was cut by 8 bases, the J end by 8 bases, with 15 bases between. CDR3 region: CASWTVSGGYTF. The CDR3 DNA is TGTGCCAGCTGGACGGTATCGGGGGGCTACACCTTC.

The chain is built from TRBV28 and TRBJ1-4, with D possibly matching TRBD1 (5 bases). Germline assignment: CDR1 MDHEN and CDR2 SYDVKM. V gave up 1 base and J gave up 0 bases, with 15 bases separating them. The CDR3 totals 18 residues. CDR3 DNA sequence: TGTGCCAGCAGTTTATCCGGGGGGGTCCGGGCAACTAATGAAAAACTGTTTTTT. Translating gives CASSLSGGVRATNEKLFF.

The genes are TRBV5-4 and TRBJ1-1, with D tentatively TRBD1 (5 bases). V was trimmed by 4 bases and J by 0 bases, leaving 13 bases between them. The CDR3 sequence is 15 residues long. Germline CDR1 reads SGHNT; CDR2 reads YYREEE (reference sequence). The CDR3 DNA sequence: TGTGCCAGCAGCCAAGACAGAAACATGAACACTGAAGCTTTCTTT. It yields the protein CASSQDRNMNTEAFF. The variable domain in full, completed from reference TRBV5-4 and TRBJ1-1, reads ETGVTQSPTHLIKTRGQQVTLRCSSQSGHNTVSWYQQALGQGPQFIFQYYREEENGRGNFPPRFSGLQFPNYSSELNVNALELDDSALYLCASSQDRNMNTEAFFGQGTRLTVV.